This TCR beta chain was sequenced during a study of T-cell reconstitution after alpha-beta-depleted transplantation in children. Overall study results and limits: Reported findings indicate that, about two months after transplant, alpha-beta T cells came from several hundred expanded clones, which were derived from non-depleted graft cells. The authors attributed T-cell counts and diversity one year after transplant mostly to newly produced T cells. The high TCRbeta diversity at day 60 in some patients came from surviving recipient T cells and thymic progenitors.

This clonotype was counted between two and nine times. Its specificity is not known. The germline gives CDR1 DFQATT, CDR2 SNEGSKA (reference sequence). The CDR3 loop spans 14 amino acids. Trimming removed 2 bases from V and 1 base from J, with 8 bases in between. Preparing the TCRbeta library involved the use of unique molecular identifiers. MiXCR, run by TCRdb on the PCR reads, gives a single entry per CDR3 protein. The top ten hold under 6% of the sample, which has 700,000 to 950,000 distinct CDR3 sequences, less than 20% seen once. The gene calls are TRBV20-1 and TRBJ2-2, with D maybe TRBD1 (5 bases). The TCR sequence derives from a male patient aged 10 to 17 who had a stem cell transplant for acute lymphoblastic leukemia, so the T cells may come from the graft donor. Sequences were derived from PBMCs, mostly from graft donor cells, sampled 360 days after TCRalphabeta/CD19-depleted stem cell transplant. Here the CDR3 DNA reads TGCAGTGCTAGATGGGGCGGGAACACCGGGGAGCTGTTTTTT. Its translation is CSARWGGNTGELFF.